The 27 T cell receptor beta chains below all came from one sample that was sequenced in a study of cytomegalovirus exposure and HLA in healthy donors. PCR primers comprised 60 Vbeta and 13 Jbeta primers. The table came from immunoSEQ multiplex PCR; TCRdb's copy has only in-frame clones and leaves some out. The table lists about 130,000 clones, about 70% of them singletons. The specimen was PBMCs. The receptor set was obtained from a woman aged 60-75 years in good health and CMV-seropositive.

This clone was recorded once. DNA of the CDR3: TGTGCCAGCAAGGTCGCGAGGGGGCGAAACAATGAGCAGTTCTTC. Encoded protein: CASKVARGRNNEQFF. The rearrangement links TRBV2 to TRBJ2-1, with 7 nucleotides matching TRBD1. CDR3 length equals 15 residues. The germline V gene encodes CDR1 SNHLY and CDR2 FYNNEI. The J segment lost 5 bases and the V segment lost 7 bases, leaving 11 bases of the junction unmatched.

CDR3 region: CASSVRWDRTREQFF. The CDR3 bases are TGTGCCAGCAGCGTAAGGTGGGACAGAACCAGGGAGCAGTTCTTC. The chain employs TRBV9 and TRBJ2-1; 7 nucleotides line up with TRBD1. Germline CDR1 is SGDLS and CDR2 is YYNGEE. V was clipped by 1 base and J by 10 bases; unmatched bases: 11. The CDR3 is 15 amino acids.

This clone was recorded only once. The rearrangement links TRBV5-1 to TRBJ1-4; D perhaps matches TRBD1 (6 bases). CDR1 is SGHRS, CDR2 YFSETQ, per germline. Trimming took 4 bases from V and 5 from J, leaving 9 bases between them. The CDR3 loop spans 13 amino acids. This CDR3 is CASSGQLNEKLFF. Here the CDR3 DNA reads TGCGCCAGCAGCGGACAGCTGAATGAAAAACTGTTTTTT. Complete variable domain (other parts from reference TRBV5-1 and TRBJ1-4): KAGVTQTPRYLIKTRGQQVTLSCSPISGHRSVSWYQQTPGQGLQFLFEYFSETQRNKGNFPGRFSGRQFSNSRSEMNVSTLELGDSALYLCASSGQLNEKLFFGSGTQLSVL.

This chain uses TRBV2 with TRBJ1-4, with 10 bases that match TRBD1. J lost 5 bases, V lost 7 bases, and 7 bases had no gene match. The CDR3 has 15 amino acids. In germline, CDR1 is SNHLY, CDR2 FYNNEI. CDR3 region: CASTPGQGRNEKLFF. DNA for the CDR3: TGTGCCAGCACCCCGGGACAGGGGAGGAATGAAAAACTGTTTTTT.

This sequence joins TRBV7-9 and TRBJ2-7; D not resolved. The CDR3 sequence is 10 residues long. V lost 8 bases and J lost 9, with 11 bases in between. Germline V gene sequence: CDR1 SEHNR, CDR2 FQNEAQ (reference sequence). The CDR3 DNA reads TGTGCCAGCGGTGGGCCATGGCAGTACTTC. It yields the protein CASGGPWQYF.

The chain joins TRBV5-1 to TRBJ2-7; 8 nucleotides line up with TRBD1. V was pared by 2 bases and J by 5 bases, with 6 bases of the junction left unmatched. CDR3 size: 14 residues. Germline assignment: CDR1 SGHRS and CDR2 YFSETQ. The CDR3 DNA reads as TGCGCCAGCAGCTTACAGGGGGTTCAGAACGAGCAGTACTTC. This translates into CASSLQGVQNEQYF.

This clone was seen just once. V and J are TRBV12-2 and TRBJ1-4; the table's D call of TRBD1 was not tested on the DNA. TRBV12-2 is termed a pseudogene. The CDR3 totals 14 residues. CDR3 DNA sequence: TGTGCAAGTCGCCGACAGGGGGCAAGGGAAAAACTGTTTTTT. This gives the protein CASRRQGAREKLFF.

V gene TRBV15 combines with J gene TRBJ2-7; 12 bases are shared with TRBD2. CDR3 size: 17 residues. Germline CDR1 is LNHNV and CDR2 is YYDKDF (reference sequence). After removal of 3 bases from V and 2 bases from J, the junction contained 8 bases not matched to a gene. The CDR3 DNA follows: TGTGCCACCAGCAGCGCCGGGGGGACTAGCGGGCCCTACGAGCAGTACTTC. This codes for CATSSAGGTSGPYEQYF. Full variable domain (remainder filled in from reference TRBV15 and TRBJ2-7): DAMVIQNPRYQVTQFGKPVTLSCSQTLNHNVMYWYQQKSSQAPKLLFHYYDKDFNNEADTPDNFQSRRPNTSFCFLDIRSPGLGDTAMYLCATSSAGGTSGPYEQYFGPGTRLTVT.

V and J are TRBV21-1 and TRBJ2-5; TRBD1, the table's D call, was not compared with the DNA. TRBV21-1 is listed as a pseudogene. The CDR3 totals 20 residues. The CDR3, as DNA: TGTGCCAGCAGCAAACCACGACGGAGTGGGACAGGGACTTTTTGGGAGACCCAGTACTTC. Translated: CASSKPRRSGTGTFWETQYF.

The V and J genes are TRBV13 and TRBJ2-1, with a weak D call TRBD2 (5 bases). This CDR3 region has 16 residues. Germline values: CDR1 PRHDT, CDR2 FYEKMQ (reference sequence). Trimming left V 5 bases short and J 0 bases short, with 14 bases between. CDR3 sequence reads: CASSHPDSSSYNEQFF. The CDR3, as DNA: TGTGCCAGCAGCCACCCGGACTCGAGCTCCTACAATGAGCAGTTCTTC.

The J gene is TRBJ1-5, the V gene TRBV2; D is possibly TRBD1 (5 bases). CDR3 size: 17 residues. Trimming pared 3 bases from V and 1 base from J, leaving 16 bases between. Germline V gene lookup returns CDR1 SNHLY and CDR2 FYNNEI. The CDR3 DNA sequence: TGTGCCAGCAGTGAGGGTTCAGGGTCTTCAAGCAATCAGCCCCAGCATTTT. It codes for CASSEGSGSSSNQPQHF.

The chain is built from TRBV6-6 and TRBJ2-7; 7 nucleotides align to TRBD2. The V gene end was trimmed by 8 bases and the J gene end by 7 bases; junction bases not matched to a gene: 11. Germline-derived CDR1 and CDR2 are MNHNY and SVGAGI (reference sequence). CDR3 size: 13 residues. CDR3 amino acids: CASGLAVAREQYF. In DNA form, the CDR3 reads TGTGCCAGCGGGCTAGCGGTAGCAAGGGAGCAGTACTTC.

This chain joins TRBV19 and TRBJ1-1; TRBD1 aligns across 9 bases. The V gene end was trimmed by 6 bases and the J gene end by 6 bases; junction bases not matched to a gene: 5. This CDR3 region has 13 residues. Germline CDR1 LNHDA, CDR2 SQIVND (reference sequence). CDR3 amino acids: CASRRQGVSEAFF. CDR3 bases: TGTGCCAGTAGAAGACAGGGGGTTTCTGAAGCTTTCTTT.

This chain uses TRBV1 with TRBJ2-3; TRBD2, the D gene given by the table, was not confirmed from the DNA. TRBV1 is shown as a pseudogene. This CDR3 spans 17 amino acids. Written as DNA, the CDR3 is TGCACCAGCAGCCACCCTTGGCGGGGGGCTTACACAGATACGCAGTATTTT. Its protein product is CTSSHPWRGAYTDTQYF.

The table lists this clone with a count of one. Within the sample, other DNA sequences also encode this same CDR3. The chain uses TRBV7-9 and TRBJ2-4, with D maybe TRBD1 (6 bases). Germline CDR1 SEHNR, CDR2 FQNEAQ (reference sequence). V dropped 4 bases and J dropped 2 bases, with 9 bases sitting between them. The CDR3 is made up of 14 amino acids. In DNA form, the CDR3 reads TGTGCCAGCAGCTCCACAGGGACCAAAAACATTCAGTACTTC. Its protein is CASSSTGTKNIQYF.

The chain links TRBV28 to TRBJ1-1; D possibly corresponds to TRBD1 (6 bases). The CDR3 covers 14 residues. V was cut by 3 bases and J by 5 bases, with 13 bases left in between. Germline lookup yields CDR1 MDHEN and CDR2 SYDVKM. This CDR3 is CASSFQGRETEAFF. For the CDR3, the DNA is TGTGCCAGCAGTTTCCAGGGGCGAGAAACTGAAGCTTTCTTT.

The chain has TRBV5-5 and TRBJ2-7; D uncertain. Germline-derived CDR1 and CDR2 are SGHKS and YYEKEE (reference sequence). V lost 4 bases and J lost 2, with 7 bases in between. This CDR3 comprises 12 residues. The CDR3 loop is CASSPLPYEQYF. As DNA, the CDR3 is TGTGCCAGCAGCCCACTGCCCTACGAGCAGTACTTC.

The chain couples TRBV5-1 to TRBJ2-3, with 7 nucleotides matching TRBD2. The junction had 5 bases not matched to a gene; V was cut back by 5 bases and J by 2 bases. The CDR3 runs to 14 residues. The germline V gene encodes CDR1 SGHRS and CDR2 YFSETQ. The CDR3 here is CASRAGTTTDTQYF. The DNA for the CDR3 is TGCGCCAGCAGAGCCGGGACTACCACAGATACGCAGTATTTT.

The rearrangement uses TRBV6-1 and TRBJ2-2; TRBD2 agrees at 9 bases. J gave up 6 bases and V 8 bases, and 4 bases lay outside the gene matches. Germline V gene sequence: CDR1 MNHNS, CDR2 SASEGT. The CDR3 extends over 13 amino acids. The CDR3 loop is CASRLAGSGELFF. CDR3 in DNA: TGTGCCAGCCGGCTAGCGGGGTCCGGGGAGCTGTTTTTT.

The rearrangement uses TRBV29-1 and TRBJ2-2; D is possibly TRBD1 (6 bases). The CDR3 consists of 13 residues. The germline gives CDR1 SQVTM, CDR2 ANQGSEA. V lost 4 bases to trimming and J lost 6 bases, with 12 bases between them. CDR3 DNA sequence: TGCAGCGTTGGCGAACAGGGATCCGGGGAGCTGTTTTTT. Translation: CSVGEQGSGELFF.

This clone occurred a few times. The chain carries TRBV11-2 and TRBJ1-2; 10 bases match TRBD1. Trimming removed 5 bases from V and 1 base from J; junction bases left unmatched: 7. This CDR3 is built from 16 residues. Germline CDR1 reads SGHAT; CDR2 reads FQNNGV. DNA of the CDR3: TGTGCCAGCAGCCCCAAGTGGACAGGGGGTAACTATGGCTACACCTTC. Its protein product is CASSPKWTGGNYGYTF.

This clone was observed a few times. This rearrangement joins TRBV7-3 to TRBJ2-7; 11 nucleotides agree with TRBD1. J was trimmed by 5 bases and V by 5 bases; bases with no gene match: 5. The germline gives CDR1 SGHTA, CDR2 FQGTGA. The CDR3 runs to 14 residues. The CDR3 protein is CASSPGDRGDEQYF. CDR3 DNA sequence: TGTGCCAGCAGCCCCGGGGACAGGGGGGACGAGCAGTACTTC. The full variable domain, rest sourced from reference TRBV7-3 and TRBJ2-7, is GAGVSQTPSNKVTEKGKYVELRCDPISGHTALYWYRQSLGQGPEFLIYFQGTGAADDSGLPNDRFFAVRPEGSVSTLKIQRTERGDSAVYLCASSPGDRGDEQYFGPGTRLTVT.

In this sample, this clone turned up a few times. The J gene is TRBJ1-2, the V gene TRBV7-3, with D possibly being TRBD1 (6 bases). Per the germline V gene, CDR1 is SGHTA and CDR2 is FQGTGA. Trimming left V 5 bases short and J 6 bases short, with 22 bases between. The CDR3 has 16 residues. The chain's CDR3 is CASSAPKGGGEDGYTF. The CDR3 nucleotides read TGTGCCAGCAGCGCCCCAAAGGGGGGGGGCGAGGATGGCTACACCTTC.

The chain couples TRBV13 to TRBJ2-5; D gene ambiguous. The V gene's germline CDR1 is PRHDT and CDR2 FYEKMQ (reference sequence). V was shortened by 5 bases and J by 0 bases, with 4 bases between the two germline ends. The CDR3 totals 12 residues. The DNA for the CDR3 is TGTGCCAGCAGCCGGGACCAAGAGACCCAGTACTTC. Translation: CASSRDQETQYF.

The chain links TRBV5-1 to TRBJ1-1, with TRBD1 matching 7 bases. The CDR3 is 13 residues long. Germline V gene sequence: CDR1 SGHRS, CDR2 YFSETQ. V lost 4 bases and J lost 10; bases outside the gene matches: 10. CDR3 sequence: CASSHGTAQGAFF. The DNA for the CDR3 is TGCGCCAGCAGCCACGGGACAGCTCAGGGAGCTTTCTTT.

V gene TRBV2 combines with J gene TRBJ1-5; 7 bases are a match to TRBD1. The germline gives CDR1 SNHLY, CDR2 FYNNEI. The CDR3 has 14 residues. Trimming at V came to 6 bases and at J to 2 bases, leaving 4 bases not matched to a gene. Written as DNA, the CDR3 is TGTGCCAGCAGGGACAGGATCCGCAATCAGCCCCAGCATTTT. Translating gives CASRDRIRNQPQHF.

The gene calls are TRBV27 and TRBJ1-5; TRBD1 is a possible D gene (5 bases). The V end was cut by 2 bases, the J end by 1 base, with 9 bases between. Germline V gene sequence: CDR1 MNHEY, CDR2 SMNVEV (reference sequence). This CDR3 contains 15 residues. CDR3 DNA: TGTGCCAGCAGTTTACTTTGGGGCAGCAATCAGCCCCAGCATTTT. Protein sequence: CASSLLWGSNQPQHF.